The clone carrying this T cell receptor beta chain occurred once. Its antigen is not identified. This same CDR3 is encoded by further DNA sequences in the sample. This sample was included in a study of shared clonotypes between healthy human individuals. Clones were read by immunoSEQ multiplex PCR, and TCRdb kept only the in-frame ones, dropping some. The data contain millions of clones, 85% to 95% of them singletons. V was clipped by 2 bases and J by 4 bases; unmatched bases: 2. This CDR3 contains 14 residues. Germline-derived CDR1 and CDR2 are SGHRS and YFSETQ. Broader study findings: A reduction in generation probabilities was seen for non-shared clonotypes relative to those shared by all four donors. Across a handful of donors, naive CD4 shared 5% to 6%, naive CD8 less than 4%, memory CD4 more than 2%, memory CD8 approximately 0.4%.

Sequencing used naive CD4+ T cells sorted from blood. Subset given: CD45RA+ positively selected. The receptor's source is a man aged 18 to 30 in good health. The chain has TRBV5-1 and TRBJ2-7, with 11 bases fitting TRBD2. The CDR3 here is CASSFSSGRYEQYF. The CDR3 DNA follows: TGCGCCAGCAGCTTCTCTAGCGGGAGGTACGAGCAGTACTTC.